The clone carrying this T cell receptor beta chain occurred a few times. Its antigen remains unknown. CDR3 size: 13 residues. The V end lost 2 bases, the J end lost 4 bases, and 9 bases lay between the germline ends. Germline V gene sequence: CDR1 SGHRS, CDR2 YFSETQ. A single record per CDR3 protein comes from TCRdb applying MiXCR to the RT-PCR reads. The table includes 500,000 to 550,000 distinct CDR3 sequences, under 25% detected once. The data are from a study of response to subunit inactivated influenza vaccine. Study conclusions and caveats: New T cells are recruited in small numbers by each seasonal influenza vaccination, according to the authors' suggestion.

In addition, the sample was reused for a study of T cells expressing NK-cell markers. In that study: UMIs were included in TCR beta cDNA generated by 5'RACE template switching. Four donors showed these clonotypes also leading the CD3+CD56-NKG2C+ fraction.

Sequencing used CD4+ T cells sorted from PBMCs, obtained 12 days after vaccination. The V gene is TRBV5-1, the J gene TRBJ2-5; maybe TRBD1 (5 bases). The source is a man aged 45-65 years who received an inactivated influenza vaccine. The CDR3 DNA sequence: TGCGCCAGCAGCTTCAGGGCCCGAGAGACCCAGTACTTC. Its translation: CASSFRARETQYF. The full variable domain, with the rest looked up from reference TRBV5-1 and TRBJ2-5, is KAGVTQTPRYLIKTRGQQVTLSCSPISGHRSVSWYQQTPGQGLQFLFEYFSETQRNKGNFPGRFSGRQFSNSRSEMNVSTLELGDSALYLCASSFRARETQYFGPGTRLLVL.